Below are 30 T cell receptor beta chains sequenced from a single sample in a study of blood T cell repertoires in COVID-19. Assay: immunoSEQ multiplex PCR; the TCRdb copy retains only in-frame clones and omits some. The profile covers tens of thousands of clones, with 65% to 80% appearing a single time and approximately 10% taken by the ten largest. Specimen: peripheral blood. The receptors here all came from a man aged 65 to 85 with acute or convalescent COVID-19.

The chain has TRBV18 and TRBJ2-1; 14 positions agree with TRBD2. Germline V lookup: CDR1 KGHSH, CDR2 LQKENI. CDR3 length: 18 amino acids. V shed 2 bases, J shed 3 bases, and the junction held 6 bases outside the gene matches. CDR3 amino acids: CASSPKTSGGEFYNEQFF. The CDR3 nucleotides are TGTGCCAGCTCACCAAAGACTAGCGGGGGGGAATTCTACAATGAGCAGTTCTTC.

A single count supports this clone. The CDR3 protein is CASSTGVDEKLFF. CDR3 nucleotides: TGTGCCAGTAGTACAGGGGTTGACGAAAAACTGTTTTTT. This chain links TRBV19 with TRBJ1-4, with D perhaps TRBD1 (6 bases). Trimming took 4 bases from V and 8 from J, leaving 11 bases between them. Germline lookup yields CDR1 LNHDA and CDR2 SQIVND (reference sequence). The CDR3 spans 13 residues.

The chain links TRBV23-1 to TRBJ1-1; the D is unclear. TRBV23-1 is an open reading frame whose function is uncertain. V dropped 4 bases and J dropped 4 bases, with 7 bases sitting between them. This CDR3 has 12 amino acids. The CDR3 DNA reads TGCGCCAGCAGTCCCTATGGCACTGAAGCTTTCTTT. As protein: CASSPYGTEAFF.

The V and J genes are TRBV6-6 and TRBJ2-3, with unresolved D. Trimming shortened V by 4 bases and J by 4 bases, and 9 bases separated the two germline ends. Per the germline V gene, CDR1 is MNHNY and CDR2 is SVGAGI (reference sequence). This CDR3 region has 13 residues. The CDR3: CASSSPLADTQYF. The CDR3 bases are TGTGCCAGCAGTTCCCCTCTAGCAGATACGCAGTATTTT.

The chain joins TRBV7-9 to TRBJ2-1, with a tentative D call TRBD2 (5 bases). Deletions cut 5 bases from V and 8 bases from J, with 13 bases between. The CDR3 covers 13 residues. CDR1 SEHNR and CDR2 FQNEAQ come from the germline V gene (reference sequence). This chain's CDR3 is CASSLTSFDEQFF. The CDR3 region has the DNA TGTGCCAGCAGCCTCACTAGTTTCGATGAGCAGTTCTTC.

This clone has a single count. The chain has TRBV28 and TRBJ2-5; 7 nucleotides align to TRBD1. The germline V gene encodes CDR1 MDHEN and CDR2 SYDVKM. Trimming removed 4 bases from V and 8 bases from J; junction bases left unmatched: 10. CDR3 size: 14 residues. DNA for the CDR3: TGTGCCAGCAGTTACAGGGACAGCCCGGGCACCCAGTACTTC. It is translated as CASSYRDSPGTQYF. The full variable domain, rest sourced from reference TRBV28 and TRBJ2-5, is DVKVTQSSRYLVKRTGEKVFLECVQDMDHENMFWYRQDPGLGLRLIYFSYDVKMKEKGDIPEGYSVSREKKERFSLILESASTNQTSMYLCASSYRDSPGTQYFGPGTRLLVL.

This clone has just one count. V usage is TRBV9 and J usage is TRBJ1-1, with D possibly being TRBD1 (5 bases). The CDR3 covers 13 residues. The V gene's germline CDR1 is SGDLS and CDR2 YYNGEE. V dropped 0 bases and J dropped 8 bases, with 11 bases sitting between them. CDR3 amino acids: CASSVVERQEAFF. In nucleotides, the CDR3 is TGTGCCAGCAGCGTAGTAGAAAGACAGGAAGCTTTCTTT.

A few counts support this clone. This sequence joins TRBV7-9 and TRBJ2-7; D is uncertain. V dropped 4 bases and J dropped 0 bases, with 13 bases sitting between them. Germline V gene lookup returns CDR1 SEHNR and CDR2 FQNEAQ (reference sequence). There are 15 residues in the CDR3. CDR3 protein: CASSSRGARSYEQYF. In DNA, the CDR3 is TGTGCCAGCAGCTCCCGCGGAGCGCGCTCCTACGAGCAGTACTTC.

This chain links TRBV7-8 with TRBJ2-3, with 9 bases lining up with TRBD2. V lost 2 bases and J lost 0; bases outside the gene matches: 3. The germline CDR1 and CDR2 sequences are SGHVS and FQNEAQ. The CDR3 has 16 residues. The CDR3 DNA reads TGTGCCAGCAGCTTAAGCGGACTAGCGAGCACAGATACGCAGTATTTT. This codes for CASSLSGLASTDTQYF. The complete variable domain, with remaining parts taken from reference TRBV7-8 and TRBJ2-3, reads GAGVSQSPRYKVAKRGQDVALRCDPISGHVSLFWYQQALGQGPEFLTYFQNEAQLDKSGLPSDRFFAERPEGSVSTLKIQRTQQEDSAVYLCASSLSGLASTDTQYFGPGTRLTVL.

The chain recombines TRBV9 with TRBJ1-5; D is possibly TRBD1 (5 bases). Germline assignment: CDR1 SGDLS and CDR2 YYNGEE. V lost 0 bases, J lost 0 bases, and 16 bases lay in between. The CDR3 has 18 residues. The CDR3 DNA is TGTGCCAGCAGCGTAGCCAGGGTTCGATATTATAGCAATCAGCCCCAGCATTTT. Its translation: CASSVARVRYYSNQPQHF.

The chain couples TRBV4-1 to TRBJ2-1; 14 bases are shared with TRBD2. The CDR3 has 20 residues. V was pared by 0 bases and J by 0 bases, with 7 bases of the junction left unmatched. Germline-derived CDR1 and CDR2 are MGHRA and YSYEKL. The CDR3 DNA is TGCGCCAGCAGCCAAGATCCGGGACTAGCGGGGGCGAGCTCCTACAATGAGCAGTTCTTC. Translation: CASSQDPGLAGASSYNEQFF.

This rearrangement joins TRBV19 to TRBJ1-1; the D gene is possibly TRBD1 (5 bases). The CDR3 is 14 amino acids. Germline CDR1 and CDR2: LNHDA and SQIVND (reference sequence). Trimming cost V 7 bases and J 1 base, with 13 bases left between them. The CDR3, as DNA: TGTGCCAGTATCCCTGGGGGGAGGAACACTGAAGCTTTCTTT. As protein: CASIPGGRNTEAFF.

The chain recombines TRBV27 with TRBJ1-1, with a weak D call TRBD1 (5 bases). Germline V lookup: CDR1 MNHEY, CDR2 SMNVEV (reference sequence). This CDR3 is 18 amino acids long. V lost 0 bases, J lost 2 bases, and 19 bases lay in between. This chain's CDR3 is CASSLSSLRTSFNTEAFF. DNA of the CDR3: TGTGCCAGCAGTTTATCATCCCTCAGGACATCCTTCAACACTGAAGCTTTCTTT.

The CDR3 reads CASSSDRDRGTEAFF. The CDR3 DNA reads as TGTGCCAGCAGCTCGGACCGGGACAGGGGAACTGAAGCTTTCTTT. V is TRBV7-9 and J is TRBJ1-1; TRBD1 aligns across 10 bases. This CDR3 spans 15 amino acids. Trimming removed 4 bases from V and 5 bases from J; junction bases left unmatched: 7. Germline CDR1 SEHNR, CDR2 FQNEAQ (reference sequence).

The V call is TRBV6-6, the J call TRBJ1-5; maybe TRBD1 (6 bases). CDR3 length: 13 residues. V was clipped by 6 bases and J by 7 bases, with 13 bases between them. Germline lookup yields CDR1 MNHNY and CDR2 SVGAGI (reference sequence). CDR3 bases: TGTGCCAGCAGCCACAGGGTTGGGCAGCCCCAGCATTTT. It is translated as CASSHRVGQPQHF.

This sequence joins TRBV24-1 and TRBJ2-3; 8 bases are a match to TRBD2. The length of the CDR3 is 16 residues. Germline V CDR1 and CDR2: KGHDR, SFDVKD. V was pared by 6 bases and J by 5 bases, with 12 bases of the junction left unmatched. The DNA for the CDR3 is TGTGCCACCAGTTCCAACCTCGGGGGGGGGCAAGATACGCAGTATTTT. It codes for CATSSNLGGGQDTQYF.

V gene TRBV30 combines with J gene TRBJ1-2; 7 positions match TRBD1. Germline CDR1 GTSNPN, CDR2 SVGIG (reference sequence). V gave up 1 base and J gave up 4 bases; unmatched junction bases: 9. The CDR3 sequence is 15 residues long. In DNA form, the CDR3 reads TGTGCCTGGAGTGGGAACACAGGGGTAGGCTATGGCTACACCTTC. Translated: CAWSGNTGVGYGYTF.

The rearrangement links TRBV10-1 to TRBJ2-3; D unclear. This CDR3 comprises 13 residues. Germline lookup yields CDR1 WNHNN and CDR2 SYGVQD (reference sequence). V dropped 3 bases and J dropped 6 bases, with 10 bases sitting between them. The CDR3 loop reads CASSDYPGDTQYF. In nucleotides, the CDR3 is TGCGCCAGCAGTGATTATCCCGGGGATACGCAGTATTTT.

This rearrangement joins TRBV11-2 to TRBJ2-3; 7 bases line up with TRBD2. Germline V gives CDR1 SGHAT, CDR2 FQNNGV. The J segment lost 0 bases and the V segment lost 3 bases, leaving 6 bases of the junction unmatched. The CDR3 is 16 residues long. CDR3 coding DNA: TGTGCCAGCAGCTTTACTAGCGTCCTAAGCACAGATACGCAGTATTTT. Its protein product is CASSFTSVLSTDTQYF.

The chain combines TRBV5-1 with TRBJ1-6, with 7 bases matching TRBD1. The CDR3 totals 14 residues. The germline V gene has CDR1 SGHRS and CDR2 YFSETQ. V lost 4 bases and J lost 11; bases outside the gene matches: 9. CDR3 protein: CASSTGTDRAPLHF. DNA of the CDR3: TGCGCCAGCAGCACCGGGACAGACAGGGCACCCCTCCACTTT.

This chain joins TRBV7-8 and TRBJ1-1; D not resolved. CDR1 is SGHVS, CDR2 FQNEAQ, per germline. The CDR3 contains 15 residues. Trimming pared 2 bases from V and 0 bases from J, leaving 10 bases between. CDR3 in amino acids: CASSLYSVLNTEAFF. CDR3 coding DNA: TGTGCCAGCAGCTTATATTCGGTTTTGAACACTGAAGCTTTCTTT.

The chain has TRBV2 and TRBJ1-2; 8 positions match TRBD1. Looked up from germline, CDR1 is SNHLY and CDR2 is FYNNEI. Germline trimming cut 5 bases from V and 5 bases from J; bases unmatched to any gene: 4. CDR3 length equals 13 residues. CDR3 region: CASSKDRDYGYTF. CDR3 coding DNA: TGTGCCAGCAGTAAGGACAGGGATTATGGCTACACCTTC.

The chain links TRBV5-1 to TRBJ2-3; D gene unclear. Per germline, CDR1 SGHRS and CDR2 YFSETQ. The CDR3 covers 13 residues. The V and J ends lost 0 bases and 3 bases respectively, with 5 bases between them. The CDR3, as DNA: TGCGCCAGCAGCTTGGCCGCGACAGATACGCAGTATTTT. It yields the protein CASSLAATDTQYF.

The V gene is TRBV4-2, the J gene TRBJ1-2, with D unclear. The CDR3 is made up of 14 amino acids. V was shortened by 3 bases and J by 7 bases, with 15 bases between the two germline ends. CDR1 and CDR2 from the germline V gene are LGHNA and YNFKEQ. DNA for the CDR3: TGTGCCAGCAGCCAGAGCACCCCGAACGCTGGCTACACCTTC. It specifies CASSQSTPNAGYTF.

This clone was seen many times. Other DNA sequences in this sample translate to the same CDR3. The rearrangement links TRBV5-1 to TRBJ2-7, with 9 nucleotides matching TRBD1. This CDR3 region has 14 residues. Unmatched junction bases numbered 7, after V lost 4 bases and J lost 5 bases. The V gene's germline CDR1 is SGHRS and CDR2 YFSETQ. The CDR3 reads CASSLGQGGDEQYF. The DNA for the CDR3 is TGCGCCAGCAGCCTGGGACAGGGAGGCGACGAGCAGTACTTC. Looking up the rest from reference TRBV5-1 and TRBJ2-7 gives the full variable domain: KAGVTQTPRYLIKTRGQQVTLSCSPISGHRSVSWYQQTPGQGLQFLFEYFSETQRNKGNFPGRFSGRQFSNSRSEMNVSTLELGDSALYLCASSLGQGGDEQYFGPGTRLTVT.

J is TRBJ1-3 and V is TRBV5-8; 10 bases line up with TRBD1. Germline values: CDR1 SGHTS, CDR2 YDEGEE. The CDR3 contains 16 residues. The V gene end was trimmed by 4 bases and the J gene end by 0 bases; junction bases not matched to a gene: 4. The CDR3 DNA is TGTGCCAGCAGCCCCTGGACAGGGGGCTCTGGAAACACCATATATTTT. This gives the protein CASSPWTGGSGNTIYF.

The rearrangement uses TRBV5-1 and TRBJ1-1; TRBD1 agrees at 7 bases. Germline lookup yields CDR1 SGHRS and CDR2 YFSETQ. Losses at the gene ends were 2 bases for V and 3 bases for J; bases not matched to a gene: 10. CDR3 length: 16 residues. Here the CDR3 reads CASSLEGGGIDTEAFF. CDR3 bases: TGCGCCAGCAGCTTAGAAGGGGGCGGGATTGACACTGAAGCTTTCTTT.

The J gene is TRBJ1-4, the V gene TRBV18, with D tentatively TRBD1 (5 bases). V gave up 3 bases and J gave up 8 bases, with 16 bases separating them. This CDR3 is 15 amino acids long. Germline V lookup: CDR1 KGHSH, CDR2 LQKENI. Here the CDR3 reads CASSPRGGAGEKLFF. DNA of the CDR3: TGTGCCAGCTCACCCCGTGGAGGGGCTGGCGAAAAACTGTTTTTT.

The chain joins TRBV10-3 to TRBJ1-1, with no clear D. The V end lost 9 bases, the J end lost 2 bases, and 16 bases lay between the germline ends. This CDR3 has 14 residues. CDR1 is ENHRY and CDR2 is SYGVKD in the germline V gene. CDR3 in amino acids: CAMGDRAGNTEAFF. CDR3 nucleotide sequence: TGTGCCATGGGAGACCGCGCGGGTAACACTGAAGCTTTCTTT.

DNA of the CDR3: TGTGCCAGCAGCACTGACAGGGCTACTGAAGCTTTCTTT. It encodes CASSTDRATEAFF. The chain links TRBV7-3 to TRBJ1-1, with 7 positions matching TRBD1. The CDR3 spans 13 residues. The V and J ends lost 5 bases and 5 bases, in that order; junction bases with no gene match: 5. Per the germline V gene, CDR1 is SGHTA and CDR2 is FQGTGA.